The 14 T cell receptor beta chains reported below all come from one sample, sequenced in a study of CD8 T cells in Susac syndrome. RNA totalling 0.5 to 1 ug underwent reverse transcription with random hexamers. MiXCR, applied by TCRdb to the immunoSEQ multiplex PCR reads, yields one record per CDR3 protein. Of around 130,000 distinct CDR3 sequences listed, 96% were seen once; the top ten hold 0.11% to 0.15%. The sample comprised CD4+ T cells from PBMCs. Source of these receptors: a human donor with Susac syndrome.

The chain is built from TRBV11-2 and TRBJ2-1, with 7 bases that match TRBD2. The germline CDR1 and CDR2 sequences are SGHAT and FQNNGV. The CDR3 length is 16 residues. The V segment lost 6 bases and the J segment 7 bases; nucleotides outside the gene matches: 15. This CDR3 reads CASSRTSGTIVNEQFF. The CDR3 DNA reads TGTGCCAGCAGTCGGACTAGTGGGACCATTGTAAATGAGCAGTTCTTC.

The chain uses TRBV12-3 or TRBV12-4 and TRBJ2-1; 11 nucleotides align to TRBD2. The CDR3 sequence is 17 residues long. The ends lost 0 bases at V and 7 bases at J; junction bases unmatched: 8. In DNA, the CDR3 is TGTGCCAGCAGTTTAGCGGGGACTAGCGGTGGGTTTAATGAGCAGTTCTTC. This codes for CASSLAGTSGGFNEQFF.

This chain links TRBV24-1 with TRBJ2-5; D unresolved. Germline V CDR1 and CDR2: KGHDR, SFDVKD. V lost 2 bases, J lost 7 bases, and 13 bases lay in between. The CDR3 is 14 amino acids. CDR3 in amino acids: CATSDSGSGGTQYF. As DNA, the CDR3 is TGTGCCACCAGTGATTCCGGATCCGGTGGGACCCAGTACTTC.

The chain links TRBV5-4 to TRBJ2-5, with D tentatively TRBD2 (5 bases). Trimming took off 0 bases at V and 5 bases at J, with 11 bases between the two ends. There are 14 residues in the CDR3. Germline values: CDR1 SGHNT, CDR2 YYREEE (reference sequence). The CDR3 nucleotides are TGTGCCAGCAGCTTGGGGGAGAGAGGGGAGACCCAGTACTTC. Residues: CASSLGERGETQYF. The whole variable domain, remainder taken from reference TRBV5-4 and TRBJ2-5, is ETGVTQSPTHLIKTRGQQVTLRCSSQSGHNTVSWYQQALGQGPQFIFQYYREEENGRGNFPPRFSGLQFPNYSSELNVNALELDDSALYLCASSLGERGETQYFGPGTRLLVL.

CDR3 sequence: CASSPGPGGANVLTF. CDR3 nucleotides: TGTGCCAGCAGCCCGGGACCTGGTGGGGCCAACGTCCTGACTTTC. The V gene is TRBV7-8, the J gene TRBJ2-6, with D perhaps assigned TRBD1 or TRBD2 (5 bases each). The CDR3 runs to 15 residues. The ends were cut back, 5 bases at V and 3 bases at J, with 11 bases in the middle. The V gene's germline CDR1 is SGHVS and CDR2 FQNEAQ. The full variable domain, with the rest looked up from reference TRBV7-8 and TRBJ2-6, is GAGVSQSPRYKVAKRGQDVALRCDPISGHVSLFWYQQALGQGPEFLTYFQNEAQLDKSGLPSDRFFAERPEGSVSTLKIQRTQQEDSAVYLCASSPGPGGANVLTFGAGSRLTVL.

This rearrangement joins TRBV29-1 to TRBJ2-3, with 8 bases identical to TRBD1. J gave up 3 bases and V 8 bases, and 10 bases lay outside the gene matches. The CDR3 sequence is 14 residues long. Germline V gene lookup returns CDR1 SQVTM and CDR2 ANQGSEA. This CDR3 is CSFRTDRGTDTQYF. CDR3 DNA sequence: TGCAGCTTCCGCACCGACAGGGGAACAGATACGCAGTATTTT.

The CDR3 region is CASSLAGGTVEAFF. The CDR3 DNA is TGTGCCAGCAGTTTAGCGGGGGGGACAGTTGAAGCTTTCTTT. The chain combines TRBV12-3 or TRBV12-4 with TRBJ1-1, with 7 bases lining up with TRBD1. The CDR3 is 14 residues long. V shed 0 bases, J shed 7 bases, and the junction held 5 bases outside the gene matches.

This clonotype appeared a single time. The V call is TRBV29-1, the J call TRBJ2-1; 11 bases map to TRBD2. CDR1 SQVTM and CDR2 ANQGSEA come from the germline V gene. This CDR3 spans 18 amino acids. The trim removed 6 bases at V and 0 bases at J, leaving 13 bases unmatched. The CDR3 loop reads CSVQPGTSGLNSYNEQFF. The CDR3 nucleotides are TGCAGCGTCCAACCCGGGACTAGCGGACTAAACTCCTACAATGAGCAGTTCTTC.

The gene calls are TRBV7-2 and TRBJ2-3; D ambiguous. The CDR3 consists of 13 residues. Deletions cut 5 bases from V and 5 bases from J, with 11 bases between. CDR1 SGHTA and CDR2 FQGNSA come from the germline V gene. The CDR3 loop reads CASSPSSGDTQYF. CDR3 nucleotide sequence: TGTGCCAGCAGCCCCTCCTCAGGAGATACGCAGTATTTT.

The CDR3 sequence is CASRGVYEQYF. The CDR3 coding sequence is TGTGCCAGCAGAGGGGTCTACGAGCAGTACTTC. The V gene is TRBV12-3 or TRBV12-4, the J gene TRBJ2-7, with D perhaps matching TRBD1 (5 bases). The length of the CDR3 is 11 residues. Trimming left V 6 bases short and J 3 bases short, with 6 bases between.

This chain connects TRBV19 to TRBJ2-1; TRBD2 matches at 12 bases. After removal of 9 bases from V and 7 bases from J, the junction contained 4 bases not matched to a gene. The germline V gene has CDR1 LNHDA and CDR2 SQIVND (reference sequence). The CDR3 totals 13 residues. CDR3 amino acids: CASRLAGVNEQFF. The CDR3 DNA reads as TGTGCCAGCCGACTAGCGGGGGTTAATGAGCAGTTCTTC.

The count of this clonotype is one. This chain connects TRBV7-6 to TRBJ2-7, with unresolved D. V lost 0 bases and J lost 3, with 9 bases in between. The CDR3 has 14 residues. The germline CDR1 and CDR2 sequences are SGHVS and FNYEAQ. Here the CDR3 DNA reads TGTGCCAGCAGCTTAGCTGTGGACGGCTACGAGCAGTACTTC. As protein: CASSLAVDGYEQYF.

This chain uses TRBV20-1 with TRBJ1-4; tentatively, D is TRBD1 (5 bases). This CDR3 contains 12 residues. Per the germline V gene, CDR1 is DFQATT and CDR2 is SNEGSKA (reference sequence). Trimming shortened V by 6 bases and J by 6 bases, and 11 bases separated the two germline ends. The CDR3 DNA is TGCAGTGCCGGTGGGGCAGATGAAAAACTGTTTTTT. It codes for CSAGGADEKLFF.

The gene calls are TRBV12-3 or TRBV12-4 and TRBJ2-5; 9 nucleotides align to TRBD1. Losses at the gene ends were 3 bases for V and 3 bases for J; bases not matched to a gene: 5. This CDR3 has 15 amino acids. The CDR3: CASSLSTGGKETQYF. In DNA, the CDR3 is TGTGCCAGCAGTTTGTCTACAGGGGGCAAAGAGACCCAGTACTTC.